This is a list of T cell receptor beta chains from one sample in a study of molecular identifiers for immune sequencing clone quantification. From the PCR reads, TCRdb called clonotypes with MiXCR, one entry per CDR3 protein. The sample carries about half a million distinct CDR3 sequences, about 25% recorded once. The sequencing sample was made of naive CD8+ T cells from blood, with Jurkat cell RNA spiked in. Every receptor here comes from a human donor in good health. Some libraries in this study had Jurkat cell RNA spiked in. The CDR3 runs from the conserved cysteine through the conserved F or W. The D gene is left open where the match is weak. Rows give clone size only sometimes, using once, few, many, or a class for an expanded clone.

d_call: NA
v_call: TRBV7-8
clone_size: many
j_call: TRBJ2-3
cdr3_nt: TGTGCCAGCACTAAAAACCAGGGACGAGATACGCAGTATTTT
cdr3_aa: CASTKNQGRDTQYF

d_call: TRBD1
v_call: TRBV20-1
clone_size: NA
j_call: TRBJ1-1
cdr3_nt: TGCAGTGCTAGACCTTTTTGGACAGGGTTGATCACTGAAGCTTTCTTT
cdr3_aa: CSARPFWTGLITEAFF

d_call: TRBD1
v_call: TRBV4-1
clone_size: many
j_call: TRBJ2-7
cdr3_nt: TGCGCCAGCAGCCCAGGGGGCGTCGACGAGCAGTACTTC
cdr3_aa: CASSPGGVDEQYF

d_call: NA
v_call: TRBV7-9
clone_size: once
j_call: TRBJ2-3
cdr3_nt: TGTGCCAGCAGCTTTACCGGACCGGAGAGTTCGGATACGCAGTATTTT
cdr3_aa: CASSFTGPESSDTQYF

d_call: TRBD2
v_call: TRBV7-9
clone_size: NA
j_call: TRBJ2-1
cdr3_nt: TGTGCCAGCAGCTTTGTCGCGGGGGGCTGCAATGAGCAGTTCTTC
cdr3_aa: CASSFVAGGCNEQFF

d_call: NA
v_call: TRBV4-3
clone_size: NA
j_call: TRBJ2-2
cdr3_nt: TGCGCCAGCAGCCACACGGGGGCAAACACCGGGGAGCTGTTTTTT
cdr3_aa: CASSHTGANTGELFF

d_call: NA
v_call: TRBV19
clone_size: few
j_call: TRBJ1-3
cdr3_nt: TGTGCCAGTAGTACACGGACGGGGACTGGAAACACCATATATTTT
cdr3_aa: CASSTRTGTGNTIYF

d_call: TRBD2
v_call: TRBV5-1
clone_size: many
j_call: TRBJ2-3
cdr3_nt: TGCGCCAGCAGCTTGGGGACTAGCGGGGGAGATACGCAGTATTTT
cdr3_aa: CASSLGTSGGDTQYF

d_call: TRBD2
v_call: TRBV13
clone_size: NA
j_call: TRBJ2-1
cdr3_nt: TGTGCCAGCAGCCCACTGCTCGGGGGGACCTACAATGAGCAGTTCTTC
cdr3_aa: CASSPLLGGTYNEQFF

d_call: NA
v_call: TRBV4-2
clone_size: many
j_call: TRBJ2-7
cdr3_nt: TGTGCCAGCAGCCCCCCAATTACCGGGACTTTAAGCTCCTACGAGCAGTACTTC
cdr3_aa: CASSPPITGTLSSYEQYF

d_call: NA
v_call: TRBV4-3
clone_size: many
j_call: TRBJ1-6
cdr3_nt: TGCGCCAGCAGCCAAGATTTCCCCGAGAGTTCACCCCTCCACTTT
cdr3_aa: CASSQDFPESSPLHF

d_call: TRBD1
v_call: TRBV2
clone_size: NA
j_call: TRBJ2-7
cdr3_nt: TGTGCCGGACTCGGGACAGAAGACTACGAGCAGTACTTC
cdr3_aa: CAGLGTEDYEQYF

d_call: NA
v_call: TRBV2
clone_size: many
j_call: TRBJ2-7
cdr3_nt: TGTGCCAGCAGTGAAGGGGACAAAGCCTACGAGCAGTACTTC
cdr3_aa: CASSEGDKAYEQYF

d_call: TRBD1
v_call: TRBV20-1
clone_size: NA
j_call: TRBJ2-7
cdr3_nt: TGCAGTGCTAGAGAGGACAGGGGCTCCTACGAGCAGTACTTC
cdr3_aa: CSAREDRGSYEQYF

d_call: NA
v_call: TRBV5-6
clone_size: many
j_call: TRBJ1-1
cdr3_nt: TGTGCCAGCAGCTTGTGGGGGTTGAACACTGAAGCTTTCTTT
cdr3_aa: CASSLWGLNTEAFF

d_call: TRBD2
v_call: TRBV9
clone_size: few
j_call: TRBJ2-3
cdr3_nt: TGTGCCAGCAGCGTAGCTACTGAACTAGCGGGGGGGCAACCAGATACGCAGTATTTT
cdr3_aa: CASSVATELAGGQPDTQYF

d_call: NA
v_call: TRBV29-1
clone_size: many
j_call: TRBJ2-3
cdr3_nt: TGCAGCGTTGACGGGGAGCTGCCTAGCACAGATACGCAGTATTTT
cdr3_aa: CSVDGELPSTDTQYF

d_call: TRBD1
v_call: TRBV4-3
clone_size: NA
j_call: TRBJ1-1
cdr3_nt: TGCGCCAGCAGCCGGGGGACAGGTTTGAACACTGAAGCTTTCTTT
cdr3_aa: CASSRGTGLNTEAFF

d_call: NA
v_call: TRBV20-1
clone_size: few
j_call: TRBJ1-4
cdr3_nt: TGCAGTGCCCCACCCCCAGGGAAAGAAAAACTGTTTTTT
cdr3_aa: CSAPPPGKEKLFF

d_call: NA
v_call: TRBV25-1
clone_size: NA
j_call: TRBJ2-1
cdr3_nt: TGTGCCAGCAGTAAATTGGGTCCCGACAATGAGCAGTTCTTC
cdr3_aa: CASSKLGPDNEQFF

d_call: TRBD1
v_call: TRBV13
clone_size: few
j_call: TRBJ2-1
cdr3_nt: TGTGCCAGCAGCTCGAAGGGACAGGGTCTGTATGGTGAGCAGTTCTTC
cdr3_aa: CASSSKGQGLYGEQFF

d_call: TRBD2
v_call: TRBV20-1
clone_size: NA
j_call: TRBJ2-2
cdr3_nt: TGCAGTGCTAGAGATAGGCGGGAGGAGGGGACCGGGGAGCTGTTTTTT
cdr3_aa: CSARDRREEGTGELFF

d_call: NA
v_call: TRBV29-1
clone_size: many
j_call: TRBJ1-1
cdr3_nt: TGCAGCGTTGAAATGGCAGCCTATCTGAACACTGAAGCTTTCTTT
cdr3_aa: CSVEMAAYLNTEAFF

d_call: NA
v_call: TRBV19
clone_size: few
j_call: TRBJ1-4
cdr3_nt: TGTGCCAGTAGAACAGGGAGGAAACTGTTTTTT
cdr3_aa: CASRTGRKLFF

d_call: NA
v_call: TRBV9
clone_size: NA
j_call: TRBJ2-3
cdr3_nt: TGTGCCAGCAGCGTAGTGGCGACCGGAGTCCGGGATACGCAGTATTTT
cdr3_aa: CASSVVATGVRDTQYF

d_call: NA
v_call: TRBV12-3/TRBV12-4
clone_size: NA
j_call: TRBJ2-5
cdr3_nt: TGTGCCAGCAGTTTTTCGGAGTACCAAGAGACCCAGTACTTC
cdr3_aa: CASSFSEYQETQYF

d_call: NA
v_call: TRBV27
clone_size: NA
j_call: TRBJ2-3
cdr3_nt: TGTGCCAGCAGTTCCGGGACAACCTTTGGGGCTGATACGCAGTATTTT
cdr3_aa: CASSSGTTFGADTQYF

d_call: TRBD2
v_call: TRBV4-3
clone_size: few
j_call: TRBJ2-1
cdr3_nt: TGCGCCAGCAGCCAAGATTACGCAGGGACTAGCTCCTACAATGAGCAGTTCTTC
cdr3_aa: CASSQDYAGTSSYNEQFF

d_call: NA
v_call: TRBV4-3
clone_size: few
j_call: TRBJ2-1
cdr3_nt: TGCGCCAGCAGCCAAGAAAATACCAATGAGCAGTTCTTC
cdr3_aa: CASSQENTNEQFF

d_call: NA
v_call: TRBV21-1
clone_size: many
j_call: TRBJ2-4
cdr3_nt: TGTGCCAGCAGCAAAGTTATCACAGCAGGAAAAAACATTCAGTACTTC
cdr3_aa: CASSKVITAGKNIQYF

d_call: NA
v_call: TRBV7-2
clone_size: NA
j_call: TRBJ2-7
cdr3_nt: TGTGCCAGCAGCGGACACGCAGGACCCTCCTACGAGCAGTACTTC
cdr3_aa: CASSGHAGPSYEQYF

d_call: NA
v_call: TRBV4-1
clone_size: few
j_call: TRBJ2-1
cdr3_nt: TGCGCCAGCAGCCAAGATCCGTATGGGGGTAATGAGCAGTTCTTC
cdr3_aa: CASSQDPYGGNEQFF

d_call: TRBD1
v_call: TRBV18
clone_size: NA
j_call: TRBJ1-4
cdr3_nt: TGTGCCAGCTCACTTCAAGCAGGGGGCGAAGGTGAAAAACTGTTTTTT
cdr3_aa: CASSLQAGGEGEKLFF

d_call: NA
v_call: TRBV7-9
clone_size: NA
j_call: TRBJ1-5
cdr3_nt: TGTGCCAGCAGCTTAGCGGCCGATTATAGCAATCAGCCCCAGCATTTT
cdr3_aa: CASSLAADYSNQPQHF

d_call: NA
v_call: TRBV19
clone_size: NA
j_call: TRBJ1-2
cdr3_nt: TGTGCCAGTAGTATTAAACCGGGACCATATTATGGCTACACCTTC
cdr3_aa: CASSIKPGPYYGYTF

d_call: NA
v_call: TRBV24-1
clone_size: NA
j_call: TRBJ1-5
cdr3_nt: TGTGCCACCAGTGATCGTACAGACAATCAGCCCCAGCATTTT
cdr3_aa: CATSDRTDNQPQHF

d_call: TRBD2
v_call: TRBV27
clone_size: NA
j_call: TRBJ2-1
cdr3_nt: TGTGCCAGCAGTTTATTTAGCGGGAGGCCAGATGAGCAGTTCTTC
cdr3_aa: CASSLFSGRPDEQFF

d_call: NA
v_call: TRBV27
clone_size: few
j_call: TRBJ2-3
cdr3_nt: TGTGCCAGCAGTCCGATAAAGGTAGCAGGGAGCACAGATACGCAGTATTTT
cdr3_aa: CASSPIKVAGSTDTQYF

d_call: NA
v_call: TRBV4-3
clone_size: NA
j_call: TRBJ1-1
cdr3_nt: TGCGCCAGCAGCCAAGATCCGTTGGGACCGGCGCGCACTGAAGCTTTCTTT
cdr3_aa: CASSQDPLGPARTEAFF

d_call: TRBD2
v_call: TRBV13
clone_size: NA
j_call: TRBJ2-3
cdr3_nt: TGTGCCAGCAGCCCCCCCGGGACTAACACAGATACGCAGTATTTT
cdr3_aa: CASSPPGTNTDTQYF

d_call: TRBD1
v_call: TRBV25-1
clone_size: few
j_call: TRBJ1-1
cdr3_nt: TGTGCCAGCAGTCAGACAGGGCATAACACTGAAGCTTTCTTT
cdr3_aa: CASSQTGHNTEAFF